This T cell receptor (beta chain) comes out of a study of blood T cell repertoires in COVID-19. The overall study: COVID-19 samples collected from the United States, Italy and Spain covered acute and convalescent phases. PBMCs, B-cell-depleted T cells, or T cells provided the cDNA or gDNA that made up the material.

This clone was seen more than once but under ten times. Per the original data handling: Using reference gene primer amplification, nucleated cell counts were estimated. Profiled with immunoSEQ multiplex PCR; TCRdb holds only in-frame clones, not every one. V and J calls and clone size are those listed in that table; D and trimming were worked out from the DNA. The data hold approximately 230,000 clones, with about 86% observed a single time. The TCR originated in a man older than 75 with acute or convalescent COVID-19. The sample comprised peripheral blood.

The DNA for the CDR3 is TGTGCCACAACAGGGGGCGAGGGTAGGTACGAGCAGTACTTC. Residues: CATTGGEGRYEQYF. The gene calls are TRBV10-3 and TRBJ2-7; 9 bases match TRBD1. The CDR3 loop spans 14 amino acids. With V trimmed by 10 bases and J by 4 bases, 11 bases remained unmatched. Germline CDR1 ENHRY, CDR2 SYGVKD.